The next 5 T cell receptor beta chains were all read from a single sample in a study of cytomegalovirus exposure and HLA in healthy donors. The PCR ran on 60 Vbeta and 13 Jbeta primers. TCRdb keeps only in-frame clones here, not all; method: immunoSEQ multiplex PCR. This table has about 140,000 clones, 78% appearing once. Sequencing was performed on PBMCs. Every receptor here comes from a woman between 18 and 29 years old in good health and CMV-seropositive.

The CDR3: CASSLGWPSYNEQFF. DNA for the CDR3: TGTGCCAGCAGCTTAGGATGGCCCTCCTACAATGAGCAGTTCTTC. The chain combines TRBV7-6 with TRBJ2-1; no reliable D call. V lost 1 base and J lost 0, with 7 bases in between. The CDR3 runs to 15 residues. Looked up from germline, CDR1 is SGHVS and CDR2 is FNYEAQ.

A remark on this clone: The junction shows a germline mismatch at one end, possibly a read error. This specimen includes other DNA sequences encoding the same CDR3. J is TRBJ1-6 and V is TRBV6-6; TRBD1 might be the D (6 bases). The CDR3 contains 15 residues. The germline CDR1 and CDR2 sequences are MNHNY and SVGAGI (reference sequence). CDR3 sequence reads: CASSSDSSYNSPLHF. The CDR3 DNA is TGTGCCAGCAGTTCGGACAGCTCCTATAATTCACCTCTCCACTTT.

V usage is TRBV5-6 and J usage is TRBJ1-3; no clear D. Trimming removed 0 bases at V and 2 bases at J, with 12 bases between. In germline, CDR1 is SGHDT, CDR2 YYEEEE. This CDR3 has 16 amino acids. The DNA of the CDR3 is TGTGCCAGCAGCTTGGTAGGACCGAGGGCTGGAAACACCATATATTTT. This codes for CASSLVGPRAGNTIYF.

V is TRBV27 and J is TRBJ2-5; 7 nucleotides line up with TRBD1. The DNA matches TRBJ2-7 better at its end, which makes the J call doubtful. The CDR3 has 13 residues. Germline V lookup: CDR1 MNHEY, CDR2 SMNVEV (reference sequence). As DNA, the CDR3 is TGTGCCAGGGATTGGACAGGCCGCTACGAGCAGTACTTC. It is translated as CARDWTGRYEQYF.

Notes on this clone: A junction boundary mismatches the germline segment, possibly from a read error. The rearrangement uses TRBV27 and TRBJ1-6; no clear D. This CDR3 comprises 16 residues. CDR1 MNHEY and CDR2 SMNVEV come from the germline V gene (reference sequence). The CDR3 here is CASSLFSFSHNSPLHF. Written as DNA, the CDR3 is TGTGCCAGCAGTTTATTTTCTTTCTCCCATAATTCACCCCTCCACTTT.